This note documents a single TCR beta chain sequence. Germline CDR1 SGHAT, CDR2 FQNNGV. The V gene lost 6 bases and the J gene lost 4 bases, with 9 bases spanning the gap. This CDR3 has 12 residues. The data originate from a study of blood T cell repertoires in COVID-19. Here immunoSEQ multiplex PCR was the method, and the copy in TCRdb shows in-frame clones only, minus some. The sample contains 140,000 to 150,000 clones, around nine tenths of which appear only once. The chain couples TRBV11-2 to TRBJ1-2; D gene unclear. Sequencing was carried out using peripheral blood. The receptor was isolated from a woman aged 50 to 60 with acute or convalescent COVID-19. The CDR3 region has the DNA TGTGCCAGCAGGCCCGACTTCTATGGCTACACCTTC. Protein sequence: CASRPDFYGYTF.